This TCR beta chain stems from a study of T cell responses to AZD1222 COVID-19 vaccine. CDR1 and CDR2 (germline): SGHAT, FQNNGV. The trim removed 5 bases at V and 4 bases at J, leaving 6 bases unmatched. This CDR3 is 17 amino acids long. TCRdb's table, derived via immunoSEQ multiplex PCR, lists solely in-frame clones and lacks some. Here the sample spans about 140,000 clones, 75% to 90% being singletons. V gene TRBV11-2 combines with J gene TRBJ2-1, with 15 bases matching TRBD2. The TCR comes from an adult in good health. This sample comprised peripheral blood, obtained on day 0 of AZD1222 vaccination. CDR3 region: CASSEGLAGGRYNEQFF. The CDR3 coding sequence is TGTGCCAGCAGCGAAGGACTAGCGGGGGGGCGGTACAATGAGCAGTTCTTC.